These 28 T cell receptor beta chains share one sample of origin, sequenced in a study of cytotoxic CD8 clonotypes in ibrutinib-treated CLL. Libraries were prepared by immunoSEQ multiplex PCR; TCRdb keeps only in-frame clonotypes and omits some of them. The top ten clones hold over 6.5% of a sample with a few hundred thousand clones, almost 80% of them seen once. The sample was PBMCs, taken before ibrutinib treatment. Source of these receptors: a human donor with chronic lymphocytic leukemia.

This clone has only a few counts. The rearrangement joins TRBV5-1 to TRBJ2-1; D is uncertain. The V and J ends lost 2 bases and 5 bases respectively, with 14 bases between them. The CDR3 length is 15 residues. Germline V gives CDR1 SGHRS, CDR2 YFSETQ. CDR3 sequence: CASSFLASYDNEQFF. For the CDR3, the DNA is TGCGCCAGCAGCTTTTTAGCCAGTTACGACAATGAGCAGTTCTTC.

This chain connects TRBV14 to TRBJ1-3; D unclear. V was pared by 0 bases and J by 0 bases, with 12 bases between. The CDR3 length is 17 residues. Germline CDR1 is SGHDN and CDR2 is FVKESK. The CDR3 loop is CASSQDLLGSSGNTIYF. The CDR3 DNA reads TGTGCCAGCAGCCAAGATCTCCTAGGCAGCTCTGGAAACACCATATATTTT.

This chain links TRBV6-5 with TRBJ2-2; no clear D gene. Deletions cut 5 bases from V and 6 bases from J, with 7 bases between. Germline V gives CDR1 MNHEY, CDR2 SVGAGI. This CDR3 contains 12 residues. Written as DNA, the CDR3 is TGTGCCAGCAGTCAAGGGCCCGGGGAGCTGTTTTTT. This sequence encodes CASSQGPGELFF.

This chain links TRBV5-1 with TRBJ2-1; TRBD2 agrees at 11 bases. V lost 3 bases, J lost 3 bases, and 11 bases stayed unmatched. The CDR3 totals 18 residues. Germline CDR1 is SGHRS and CDR2 is YFSETQ. In DNA, the CDR3 is TGCGCCAGCAGCTGGGCGGCTGTAGCGGGAGGGTTCTACAATGAGCAGTTCTTC. This translates into CASSWAAVAGGFYNEQFF.

This chain uses TRBV9 with TRBJ1-1, with 8 bases identical to TRBD1. The CDR3 length is 14 residues. Germline assignment: CDR1 SGDLS and CDR2 YYNGEE. With V trimmed by 0 bases and J by 5 bases, 3 bases remained unmatched. CDR3 DNA sequence: TGTGCCAGCAGCGTAGGGACAGGGTGGACTGAAGCTTTCTTT. It is translated as CASSVGTGWTEAFF.

The V and J genes are TRBV28 and TRBJ1-2; D is unresolved. V lost 6 bases, J lost 2 bases, and 4 bases lay in between. Germline V gene data show CDR1 as MDHEN and CDR2 as SYDVKM. The CDR3 extends over 11 amino acids. CDR3 region: CASRANYGYTF. Here the CDR3 DNA reads TGTGCCAGCAGGGCGAACTATGGCTACACCTTC.

This clone was observed a few times. V is TRBV9 and J is TRBJ2-7; 7 bases align to TRBD2. The CDR3 covers 15 residues. In germline, CDR1 is SGDLS, CDR2 YYNGEE. J gave up 2 bases and V 4 bases, and 9 bases lay outside the gene matches. CDR3 in DNA: TGTGCCAGCAGCCCTACACTCGGGGGGACCTACGAGCAGTACTTC. Translated, it gives CASSPTLGGTYEQYF.

This clone appeared many times. At one boundary the junction diverges from the germline segment, which might be a read error. The chain couples TRBV5-4 to TRBJ2-7; 9 positions agree with TRBD2. Germline lookup yields CDR1 SGHNT and CDR2 YYREEE (reference sequence). The CDR3 spans 11 residues. CDR3 nucleotide sequence: TGTGCCAGCAGCTTTTCTAGCGGGGAGACCTTC. This gives the protein CASSFSSGETF.

The genes are TRBV7-6 and TRBJ2-2; no definite D call. The V end lost 5 bases, the J end lost 1 base, and 14 bases lay between the germline ends. The CDR3 runs to 16 residues. Germline lookup yields CDR1 SGHVS and CDR2 FNYEAQ. CDR3 nucleotides: TGTGCCAGCAGCGTAGTTAGGCAGGAGAACACCGGGGAGCTGTTTTTT. This encodes CASSVVRQENTGELFF.

The chain couples TRBV9 to TRBJ2-3, with TRBD2 matching over 10 bases. Germline loops: CDR1 SGDLS, CDR2 YYNGEE. The CDR3 runs to 17 residues. The trim removed 1 base at V and 5 bases at J, leaving 10 bases unmatched. CDR3 sequence: CASSVKPLAGDLDTQYF. The CDR3 DNA follows: TGTGCCAGCAGCGTAAAACCCCTAGCGGGAGATTTAGATACGCAGTATTTT.

This clone was seen a few times. The chain has TRBV4-3 and TRBJ2-6, with TRBD1 matching 9 bases. The CDR3 extends over 19 amino acids. J lost 1 base, V lost 4 bases, and 11 bases had no gene match. Per the germline V gene, CDR1 is LGHNA and CDR2 is YSLEER. The DNA for the CDR3 is TGCGCCAGCAGCCTTCACCGAGGGACAGGGTTTTCTGGGGCCAACGTCCTGACTTTC. Residues: CASSLHRGTGFSGANVLTF.

This clone was counted a few times. At one boundary the junction diverges from the germline segment, which might be a read error. The CDR3 spells CASSAWGQVYEKLFF. As DNA, the CDR3 is TGTGCTAGCAGCGCGTGGGGACAGGTATATGAAAAACTGTTTTTT. This chain joins TRBV7-7 and TRBJ1-4; 8 positions agree with TRBD1. Germline values: CDR1 SSHAT, CDR2 FNYEAQ (reference sequence). The CDR3 is 15 amino acids.

The rearrangement joins TRBV6-5 to TRBJ2-2, with D maybe TRBD2 (6 bases). V dropped 5 bases and J dropped 2 bases, with 12 bases sitting between them. Germline assignment: CDR1 MNHEY and CDR2 SVGAGI. The CDR3 extends over 15 amino acids. The CDR3 protein is CASSTGLPNTGELFF. In nucleotides, the CDR3 is TGTGCCAGCAGTACGGGACTTCCCAACACCGGGGAGCTGTTTTTT.

This clone came up once. The genes are TRBV7-9 and TRBJ1-2; 8 nucleotides agree with TRBD1. The ends lost 2 bases at V and 1 base at J; junction bases unmatched: 6. CDR1 and CDR2 (germline): SEHNR, FQNEAQ (reference sequence). The CDR3 has 16 amino acids. CDR3 residues: CASSLTLDRVNYGYTF. CDR3 in DNA: TGTGCCAGCAGCTTAACATTGGACAGGGTTAACTATGGCTACACCTTC.

The chain recombines TRBV18 with TRBJ1-2; D is unclear. The CDR3 consists of 14 residues. V was clipped by 1 base and J by 5 bases, with 11 bases between them. The germline V gene encodes CDR1 KGHSH and CDR2 LQKENI. The CDR3 nucleotides are TGTGCCAGCTCACCACAGGGCCGAGCGTATGGCTACACCTTC. Translation gives CASSPQGRAYGYTF.

J is TRBJ1-1 and V is TRBV29-1; D is ambiguous. The V gene lost 3 bases and the J gene lost 5 bases, with 19 bases spanning the gap. This CDR3 has 15 residues. Germline CDR1 reads SQVTM; CDR2 reads ANQGSEA. CDR3 loop: CSVDPQEASWTEAFF. The CDR3 DNA follows: TGCAGCGTTGATCCCCAGGAGGCTTCTTGGACTGAAGCTTTCTTT.

This clone appeared a few times. The V and J genes are TRBV6-5 and TRBJ1-2; 9 nucleotides line up with TRBD1. Trimming removed 6 bases from V and 2 bases from J; junction bases left unmatched: 7. Germline CDR1 MNHEY, CDR2 SVGAGI. The CDR3 covers 15 residues. CDR3 DNA sequence: TGTGCCAGCAGACCGGACAGGGGATGGAACTATGGCTACACCTTC. Translating gives CASRPDRGWNYGYTF.

This chain connects TRBV29-1 to TRBJ2-1; TRBD2 matches 11 bases. The V segment lost 5 bases and the J segment 5 bases; nucleotides outside the gene matches: 11. In germline, CDR1 is SQVTM, CDR2 ANQGSEA. The CDR3 covers 16 residues. The CDR3 DNA is TGCAGCGTTTATCCGGGACTAGCGGTCCCTAACAATGAGCAGTTCTTC. This translates into CSVYPGLAVPNNEQFF.

The genes are TRBV10-3 and TRBJ2-7; 9 bases line up with TRBD2. From germline, CDR1 is ENHRY and CDR2 SYGVKD. V lost 8 bases and J lost 0; bases outside the gene matches: 5. CDR3 length: 14 amino acids. The CDR3, as DNA: TGTGCCATCCATAGCGGGAGTGGCTCCTACGAGCAGTACTTC. This sequence encodes CAIHSGSGSYEQYF.

This clone appeared a few times. V gene TRBV7-6 combines with J gene TRBJ2-7; D unresolved. The germline CDR1 and CDR2 sequences are SGHVS and FNYEAQ. Between the trimmed V and J ends, which lost 5 bases and 3 bases, there was a span of 8 bases. The CDR3 loop spans 12 amino acids. The CDR3 spells CASSLSGYEQYF. The CDR3 DNA sequence: TGTGCCAGCAGCCTGTCCGGCTACGAGCAGTACTTC.

V and J are TRBV9 and TRBJ2-3; 8 bases agree with TRBD2. CDR3 length: 18 amino acids. Unmatched junction bases numbered 12, after V lost 0 bases and J lost 3 bases. The germline CDR1 and CDR2 sequences are SGDLS and YYNGEE. The DNA for the CDR3 is TGTGCCAGCAGCGTAGTATCGGCGGGACTAGGATTAACAGATACGCAGTATTTT. Protein: CASSVVSAGLGLTDTQYF.

The rearrangement uses TRBV7-8 and TRBJ2-1; D is possibly TRBD2 (5 bases). V lost 3 bases and J lost 6, with 9 bases in between. The CDR3 loop spans 13 amino acids. Germline assignment: CDR1 SGHVS and CDR2 FQNEAQ. CDR3 coding DNA: TGTGCCAGCAGCTTCGGCCTAGCCAATGAGCAGTTCTTC. Its translation: CASSFGLANEQFF.

This chain links TRBV18 with TRBJ2-1, with D maybe TRBD2 (6 bases). The V gene lost 3 bases and the J gene lost 0 bases, with 12 bases spanning the gap. The CDR3 runs 16 residues. Germline CDR1 reads KGHSH; CDR2 reads LQKENI. The CDR3 here is CASSPQPGSSYNEQFF. CDR3 in DNA: TGTGCCAGCTCACCTCAACCCGGGAGCTCCTACAATGAGCAGTTCTTC.

This clone was observed a single time. The chain is built from TRBV11-2 and TRBJ2-7, with D possibly TRBD1 on 5 matching bases. From germline, CDR1 is SGHAT and CDR2 FQNNGV. The CDR3 totals 16 residues. The V and J ends lost 5 bases and 2 bases respectively, with 19 bases between them. CDR3 protein: CASSPTLTDQTYEQYF. The CDR3 DNA follows: TGTGCCAGCAGCCCAACCTTGACAGACCAAACCTACGAGCAGTACTTC.

This chain uses TRBV2 with TRBJ1-1; D not resolved. The germline gives CDR1 SNHLY, CDR2 FYNNEI. V shed 8 bases and J shed 5 bases, with 9 bases lying between them. The CDR3 loop spans 11 amino acids. The CDR3 protein is CASVGETEAFF. DNA of the CDR3: TGTGCCAGCGTCGGAGAAACTGAAGCTTTCTTT.

About this clone itself: Other DNA sequences in the same sample also yield this CDR3. The CDR3, as DNA: TGTGCCAGCAGTCCGCTGAGTAATGAGCAGTTCTTC. As protein: CASSPLSNEQFF. This chain connects TRBV27 to TRBJ2-1; D remains unclear. The germline gives CDR1 MNHEY, CDR2 SMNVEV (reference sequence). Trimming shortened V by 5 bases and J by 7 bases, and 9 bases separated the two germline ends. This CDR3 region has 12 residues.

V and J are TRBV27 and TRBJ1-5; tentative D call: TRBD1 (6 bases). The germline gives CDR1 MNHEY, CDR2 SMNVEV (reference sequence). This CDR3 is built from 17 residues. Trimming pared 4 bases from V and 2 bases from J, leaving 18 bases between. The CDR3 DNA reads TGTGCCAGCAGTTCCGCCAGGGGAAGTTGGGGCAATCAGCCCCAGCATTTT. Translation: CASSSARGSWGNQPQHF.

This chain links TRBV6-5 with TRBJ1-1; no definite D call. Trimming cost V 0 bases and J 0 bases, with 8 bases left between them. CDR1 and CDR2 (germline): MNHEY, SVGAGI. The CDR3 has 15 amino acids. The CDR3 sequence is CASSYSGSMNTEAFF. The DNA for the CDR3 is TGTGCCAGCAGTTACTCAGGGTCCATGAACACTGAAGCTTTCTTT.